This paragraph covers one T cell receptor beta chain sequence. This sample was included in a study of blood T cell repertoires in COVID-19. Study background: Sites in the United States, Italy and Spain provided acute and convalescent COVID-19 samples. T cells, B-cell-depleted T cells, or PBMCs provided the cDNA or gDNA that served as material.

Measured with immunoSEQ multiplex PCR; TCRdb has only the in-frame clones, and not every one. The sample has almost 250,000 clones; around nine tenths are singletons. Participants came from under 30 US areas, aged roughly 18 to 95 years. Assignments of participants to cohorts depended upon their own reported clinical history. This TCR came from a woman aged 50 to 60 who had recovered from COVID-19. The sample taken for sequencing was PBMCs or T cells enriched from blood (not recorded which).

The CDR3 nucleotides read TGTGCCAGCAGTCCACTACAGGGAGCGAAGAGCAATCAGCCCCAGCATTTT. This encodes CASSPLQGAKSNQPQHF. This chain links TRBV28 with TRBJ1-5; TRBD1 might be the D (6 bases). Trimming took 5 bases from V and 1 from J, leaving 18 bases between them. The germline gives CDR1 MDHEN, CDR2 SYDVKM. The CDR3 is 17 amino acids.